This note documents a single T cell receptor (beta chain) sequence. Its antigen is not known. The data derive from a study of T cell responses to AZD1222 COVID-19 vaccine. Study information: Researchers grouped second doses given at about 4 or about 12 weeks into one pool.

Regarding the study as a whole: Donors, mostly white British, included more females; clonal diversity was possibly underestimated. The CD4 TCRs associated with vaccination extended across spike and predominated at 160-218 and 743-854. With two AZD1222 doses given, Spike-specific TCR breadth and depth both rose.

There are 15 residues in the CDR3. V dropped 3 bases and J dropped 3; count of bases not matched to a gene: 8. The V gene's germline CDR1 is KGHSH and CDR2 LQKENI. Libraries were prepared by immunoSEQ multiplex PCR; TCRdb keeps only in-frame clonotypes and omits some of them. The data show 170,000 or so clones, with about 90% seen just once and about 2.5% held by the top ten. This TCR came from an adult in good health. This chain connects TRBV18 to TRBJ2-7; 7 bases map to TRBD2. Sequenced material: peripheral blood, taken on day 0 of AZD1222 vaccination. CDR3 DNA sequence: TGTGCCAGCTCACCTACCTTAGCGGGCTTCTACGAGCAGTACTTC. This sequence encodes CASSPTLAGFYEQYF.